The following is a T cell receptor (beta chain) sequence with its context. The same CDR3 arises from other DNA sequences in this sample as well. The data belong to a study of blood T cell repertoires in COVID-19. Germline assignment: CDR1 SGHRS and CDR2 YFSETQ. The V and J ends lost 2 bases and 5 bases, in that order; junction bases with no gene match: 2. The CDR3 contains 14 residues. Original analysis: Estimation of nucleated cell counts relied on the amplification of reference gene primers. Using immunoSEQ multiplex PCR, the repertoire was profiled, and TCRdb retains in-frame clones only, with some absent. V, J and clone size were drawn from that table, and D and trimming were deduced from the DNA. The sample lists 210,000 or so clones; 75% to 90% were seen once.

The rearrangement links TRBV5-1 to TRBJ1-4; 8 bases match TRBD1. The TCR was taken from a man younger than 45 with COVID-19, enrolled during active disease. Sequences were obtained from peripheral blood. Here the CDR3 reads CASSFGQGNEKLFF. The CDR3 bases are TGCGCCAGCAGCTTCGGACAGGGAAATGAAAAACTGTTTTTT. Full variable domain (remainder filled in from reference TRBV5-1 and TRBJ1-4): KAGVTQTPRYLIKTRGQQVTLSCSPISGHRSVSWYQQTPGQGLQFLFEYFSETQRNKGNFPGRFSGRQFSNSRSEMNVSTLELGDSALYLCASSFGQGNEKLFFGSGTQLSVL.